This T cell receptor beta chain came from a study of T cell changes during pregnancy in multiple sclerosis (dated by TCRdb to the late 2010s). Some background on the complete study: In women with multiple sclerosis, the researchers looked at how the T cell repertoire shifted as pregnancy progressed.

From the cysteine up to the phenylalanine, the CDR3 has a length of 15 residues. Here the CDR3 DNA is all that survives: 45 bases in frame from base 1. The germline V gene (reference sequence) yields MNHEY for CDR1 and SMNVEV for CDR2. Trimming leaves V shorter by 4 bases and J shorter by 2 bases, with the junction holding 4 bases beyond the gene matches. Comment on this clone: It lacks a known antigen. No quality values exist for individual bases; no much larger clone is one base distant.

The library was prepared using the immunoSEQ multiplex PCR assay. TCRdb stores this immuneACCESS table with in-frame sequences only. Part of the clones is absent; in the studies checked, under half of the shortfall reflects unresolved V genes, and no reason is known for the rest. The sample includes about 49,000 clones, with 90% observed a single time. The top ten constitute under 6.5% of the sample. The clonotype originates from a female donor in good health, enrolled as a control in a pregnancy study. The sample was peripheral blood, taken after pregnancy. The chain was built from TRBV27 and TRBJ1-2, and 10 junction bases match TRBD1. For the CDR3, the sequence is CASSYSGQGNYGYTF. The DNA sequence follows: TGTGCCAGCAGTTACTCGGGACAGGGGAACTATGGCTACACCTTC.